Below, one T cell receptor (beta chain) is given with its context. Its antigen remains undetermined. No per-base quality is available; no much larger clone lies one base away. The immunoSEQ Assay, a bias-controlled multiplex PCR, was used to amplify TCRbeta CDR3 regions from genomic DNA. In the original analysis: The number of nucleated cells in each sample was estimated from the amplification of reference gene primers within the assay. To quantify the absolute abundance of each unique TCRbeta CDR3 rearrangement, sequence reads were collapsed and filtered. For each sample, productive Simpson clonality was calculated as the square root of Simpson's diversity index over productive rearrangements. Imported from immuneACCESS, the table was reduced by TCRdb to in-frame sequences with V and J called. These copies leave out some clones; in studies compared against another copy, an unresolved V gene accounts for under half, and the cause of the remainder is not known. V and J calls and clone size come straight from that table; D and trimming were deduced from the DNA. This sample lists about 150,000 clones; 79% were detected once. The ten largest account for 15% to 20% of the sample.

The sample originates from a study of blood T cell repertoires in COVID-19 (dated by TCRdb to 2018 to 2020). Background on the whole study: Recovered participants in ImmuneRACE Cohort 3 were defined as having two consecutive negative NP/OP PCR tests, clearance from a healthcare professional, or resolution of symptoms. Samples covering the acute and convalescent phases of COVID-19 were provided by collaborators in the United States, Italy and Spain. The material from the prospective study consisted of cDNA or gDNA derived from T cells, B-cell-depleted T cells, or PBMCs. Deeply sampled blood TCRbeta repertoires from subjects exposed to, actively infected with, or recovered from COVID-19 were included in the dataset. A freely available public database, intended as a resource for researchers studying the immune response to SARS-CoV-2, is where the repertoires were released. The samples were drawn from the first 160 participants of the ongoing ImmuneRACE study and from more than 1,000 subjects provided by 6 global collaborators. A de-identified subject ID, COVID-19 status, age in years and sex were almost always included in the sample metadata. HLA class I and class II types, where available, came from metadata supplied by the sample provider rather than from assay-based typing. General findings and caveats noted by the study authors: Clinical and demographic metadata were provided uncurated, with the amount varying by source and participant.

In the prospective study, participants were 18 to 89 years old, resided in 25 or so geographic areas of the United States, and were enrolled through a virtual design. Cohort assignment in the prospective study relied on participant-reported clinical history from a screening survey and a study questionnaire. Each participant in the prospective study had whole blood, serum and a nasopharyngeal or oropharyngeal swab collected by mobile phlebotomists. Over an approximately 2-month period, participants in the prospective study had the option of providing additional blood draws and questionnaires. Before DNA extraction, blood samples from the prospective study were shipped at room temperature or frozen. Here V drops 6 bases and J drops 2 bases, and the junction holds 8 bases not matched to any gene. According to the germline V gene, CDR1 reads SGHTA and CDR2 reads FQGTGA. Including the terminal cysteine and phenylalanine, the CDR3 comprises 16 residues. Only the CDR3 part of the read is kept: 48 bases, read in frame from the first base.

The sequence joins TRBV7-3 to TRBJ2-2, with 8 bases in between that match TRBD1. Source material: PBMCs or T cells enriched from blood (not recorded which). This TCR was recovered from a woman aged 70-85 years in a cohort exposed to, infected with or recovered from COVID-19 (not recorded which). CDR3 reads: CASSSQGALNTGELFF. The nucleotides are TGTGCCAGCAGTTCCCAGGGGGCCCTAAACACCGGGGAGCTGTTTTTT.